These 3 T cell receptor beta chains were sequenced from one sample in a study of blood T cell repertoires in COVID-19. Produced via immunoSEQ multiplex PCR; TCRdb's table is partial and in-frame only. The sample has about 160,000 clones, 80% to 90% seen once. The sample taken for sequencing was peripheral blood. The receptor set was obtained from a woman in her 70s with acute or convalescent COVID-19.

The chain links TRBV6-6 to TRBJ1-4; the D is unclear. This CDR3 is 12 amino acids long. The V gene lost 6 bases and the J gene lost 6 bases, with 8 bases spanning the gap. CDR1 is MNHNY, CDR2 SVGAGI, per germline (reference sequence). The CDR3 sequence: CASSPGDEKLFF. The CDR3 DNA follows: TGTGCCAGCAGCCCTGGAGATGAAAAACTGTTTTTT.

This clone was observed a handful of times. V usage is TRBV7-2 and J usage is TRBJ2-3, with D possibly being TRBD2 (6 bases). The CDR3 has 14 residues. V was pared by 5 bases and J by 9 bases, with 18 bases between. Germline V CDR1 and CDR2: SGHTA, FQGNSA. CDR3 amino acids: CASSPSAPSGTQYF. In DNA, the CDR3 is TGTGCCAGCAGCCCCTCCGCGCCCAGCGGGACGCAGTATTTT.

The V gene is TRBV29-1, the J gene TRBJ2-7; 12 bases fit TRBD2. This CDR3 comprises 14 residues. The germline CDR1 and CDR2 sequences are SQVTM and ANQGSEA. J lost 6 bases, V lost 5 bases, and 8 bases had no gene match. This CDR3 reads CSVSSGRASGEQYF. The CDR3 DNA reads as TGCAGCGTTTCTAGCGGGAGGGCCTCGGGCGAGCAGTACTTC.